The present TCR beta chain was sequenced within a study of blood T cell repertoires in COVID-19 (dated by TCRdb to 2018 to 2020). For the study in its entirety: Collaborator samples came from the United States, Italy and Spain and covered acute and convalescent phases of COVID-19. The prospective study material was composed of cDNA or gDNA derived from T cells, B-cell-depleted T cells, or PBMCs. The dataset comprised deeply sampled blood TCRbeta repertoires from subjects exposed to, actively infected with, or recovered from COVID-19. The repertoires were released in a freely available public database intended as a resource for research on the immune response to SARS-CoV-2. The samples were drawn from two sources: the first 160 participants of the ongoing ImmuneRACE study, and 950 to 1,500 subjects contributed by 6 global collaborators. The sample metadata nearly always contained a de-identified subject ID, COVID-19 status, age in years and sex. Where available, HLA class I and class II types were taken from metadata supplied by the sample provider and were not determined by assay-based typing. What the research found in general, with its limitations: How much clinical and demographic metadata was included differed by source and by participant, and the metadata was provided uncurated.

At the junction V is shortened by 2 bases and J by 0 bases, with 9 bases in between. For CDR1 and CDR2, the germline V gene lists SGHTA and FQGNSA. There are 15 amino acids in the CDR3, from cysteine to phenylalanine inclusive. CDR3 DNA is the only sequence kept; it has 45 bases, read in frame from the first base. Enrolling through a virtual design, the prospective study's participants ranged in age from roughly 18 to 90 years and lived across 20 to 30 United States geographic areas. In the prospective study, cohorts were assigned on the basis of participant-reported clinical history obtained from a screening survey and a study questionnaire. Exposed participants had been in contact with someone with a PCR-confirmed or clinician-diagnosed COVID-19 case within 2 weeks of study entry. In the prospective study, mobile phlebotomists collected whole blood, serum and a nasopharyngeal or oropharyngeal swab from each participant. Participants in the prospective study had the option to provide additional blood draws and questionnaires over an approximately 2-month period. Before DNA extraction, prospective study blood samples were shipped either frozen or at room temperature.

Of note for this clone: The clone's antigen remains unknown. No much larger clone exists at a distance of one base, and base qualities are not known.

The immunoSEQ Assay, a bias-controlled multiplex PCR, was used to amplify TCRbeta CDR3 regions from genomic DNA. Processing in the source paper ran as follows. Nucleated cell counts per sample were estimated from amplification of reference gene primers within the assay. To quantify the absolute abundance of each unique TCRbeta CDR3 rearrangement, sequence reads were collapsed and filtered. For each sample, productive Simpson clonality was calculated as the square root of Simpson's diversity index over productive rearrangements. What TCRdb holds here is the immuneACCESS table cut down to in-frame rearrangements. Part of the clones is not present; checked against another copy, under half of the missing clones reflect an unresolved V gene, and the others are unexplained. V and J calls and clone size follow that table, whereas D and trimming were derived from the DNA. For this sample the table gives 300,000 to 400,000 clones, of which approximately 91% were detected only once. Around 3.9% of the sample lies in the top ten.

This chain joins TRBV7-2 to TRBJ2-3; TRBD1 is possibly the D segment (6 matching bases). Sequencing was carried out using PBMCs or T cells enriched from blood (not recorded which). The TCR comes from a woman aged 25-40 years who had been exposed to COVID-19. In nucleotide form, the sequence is TGTGCCAGCAGCTTATTTGGACAGAGCACAGATACGCAGTATTTT. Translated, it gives CASSLFGQSTDTQYF. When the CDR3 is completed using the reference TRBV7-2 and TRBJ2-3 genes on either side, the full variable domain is GAGVSQSPSNKVTEKGKDVELRCDPISGHTALYWYRQSLGQGLEFLIYFQGNSAPDKSGLPSDRFSAERTGGSVSTLTIQRTQQEDSAVYLCASSLFGQSTDTQYFGPGTRLTVL.